This record looks at one TCR beta chain sequence and its context. Data came from immunoSEQ multiplex PCR; TCRdb stores just in-frame clones and leaves some out. This sample has 200,000 to 300,000 clones, with around four fifths found just once. This sample is drawn from a study of blood T cell repertoires in COVID-19. Overall study: The United States, Italy and Spain provided the acute and convalescent COVID-19 samples. In each case, the material was cDNA or gDNA derived from T cells, B-cell-depleted T cells, or PBMCs.

The CDR3 has 14 amino acids. V gave up 6 bases and J gave up 4 bases; unmatched junction bases: 7. The germline CDR1 and CDR2 sequences are MGHDK and SYGVNS. This sequence originates from a man aged 55-75 years with acute or convalescent COVID-19. The source material was peripheral blood. V gene TRBV25-1 combines with J gene TRBJ2-5; 8 bases fit TRBD1. The CDR3 nucleotides are TGTGCCAGCAGACGGACAGGGCCGCGAGAGACCCAGTACTTC. This encodes CASRRTGPRETQYF.